The 19 T cell receptor beta chains reported below all come from one sample, sequenced in a study of T-cell reconstitution after alpha-beta-depleted transplantation in children. TCRbeta library preparation incorporated unique molecular identifiers. TCRdb recomputed calls from the PCR reads with MiXCR, one row per CDR3 protein. The sample shows roughly 670,000 distinct CDR3 sequences, around 14% of them seen only once. Sequences were derived from PBMCs, sampled before TCRalphabeta/CD19-depleted stem cell transplant. The receptors were gathered from a girl aged 2 to 9 with congenital amegakaryocytic thrombocytopenia, due to receive a stem cell transplant.

This chain uses TRBV7-2 with TRBJ2-5, with D perhaps matching TRBD2 (6 bases). V was shortened by 5 bases and J by 3 bases, with 13 bases between the two germline ends. This CDR3 comprises 14 residues. CDR1 SGHTA and CDR2 FQGNSA come from the germline V gene. CDR3 in amino acids: CASSTFRLEETQYF. CDR3 nucleotides: TGTGCCAGCAGCACGTTCCGACTAGAAGAGACCCAGTACTTC. Variable domain in full (rest from reference TRBV7-2 and TRBJ2-5): GAGVSQSPSNKVTEKGKDVELRCDPISGHTALYWYRQSLGQGLEFLIYFQGNSAPDKSGLPSDRFSAERTGGSVSTLTIQRTQQEDSAVYLCASSTFRLEETQYFGPGTRLLVL.

There are a few counts of this clonotype. A junction boundary mismatches the germline segment, possibly from a read error. V usage is TRBV5-5 and J usage is TRBJ2-1; D assignment may be TRBD1 or TRBD2 (5 bases each). The germline V gene encodes CDR1 SGHKS and CDR2 YYEKEE (reference sequence). The CDR3 totals 15 residues. The chain's CDR3 is CAGSLGPILYNEQFF. CDR3 nucleotide sequence: TGTGCCGGCAGCTTGGGACCAATCCTCTACAATGAGCAGTTCTTC.

This chain uses TRBV27 with TRBJ2-7, with a weak D call TRBD2 (6 bases). The V and J ends lost 3 bases and 2 bases respectively, with 11 bases between them. CDR1 is MNHEY and CDR2 is SMNVEV in the germline V gene (reference sequence). The CDR3 is made up of 14 amino acids. DNA of the CDR3: TGTGCCAGCAGTTTGCGTAGCGGCGCCTACGAGCAGTACTTC. The encoded protein is CASSLRSGAYEQYF.

The genes are TRBV2 and TRBJ2-5, with D perhaps TRBD1 (6 bases). V was clipped by 4 bases and J by 2 bases, with 8 bases between them. CDR3 length: 13 amino acids. Germline V gene lookup returns CDR1 SNHLY and CDR2 FYNNEI. The CDR3 sequence: CASSATGQETQYF. The CDR3 coding sequence is TGTGCCAGCAGTGCGACAGGTCAAGAGACCCAGTACTTC. Full variable domain (outside the CDR3, taken from reference TRBV2 and TRBJ2-5): EPEVTQTPSHQVTQMGQEVILRCVPISNHLYFYWYRQILGQKVEFLVSFYNNEISEKSEIFDDQFSVERPDGSNFTLKIRSTKLEDSAMYFCASSATGQETQYFGPGTRLLVL.

The J gene is TRBJ2-5, the V gene TRBV10-2, with no clear D. The V gene's germline CDR1 is WSHSY and CDR2 SAAADI. This CDR3 contains 10 residues. The V end was cut by 5 bases, the J end by 5 bases, with 3 bases between. The CDR3 region is CASSPETQYF. CDR3 sequence (DNA): TGCGCCAGCAGTCCTGAGACCCAGTACTTC.

The V call is TRBV11-3, the J call TRBJ2-1; D unclear. V lost 6 bases and J 7 bases, leaving 16 bases between the germline ends. The CDR3 contains 14 residues. Germline V lookup: CDR1 SGHNT, CDR2 YENEEA. Here the CDR3 DNA reads TGTGCCAGCAGTTCTTTCCCCTTGGGAAATGAGCAGTTCTTC. Its translation is CASSSFPLGNEQFF.

Only a few counts were recorded for this clonotype. The V call is TRBV12-3 or TRBV12-4, the J call TRBJ2-1; 7 bases map to TRBD2. This CDR3 has 16 amino acids. Losses at the gene ends were 5 bases for V and 7 bases for J; bases not matched to a gene: 14. The CDR3 nucleotides read TGTGCCAGCAGTCGTGAGGCCTGGCGGGAGTTTAATGAGCAGTTCTTC. It translates to CASSREAWREFNEQFF.

This clonotype was seen a handful of times. The J gene is TRBJ2-3, the V gene TRBV5-1, with TRBD2 identical over 10 bases. CDR3 length equals 13 residues. From germline, CDR1 is SGHRS and CDR2 YFSETQ. J gave up 6 bases and V 4 bases, and 2 bases lay outside the gene matches. The chain's CDR3 is CASSASGSDTQYF. The CDR3 DNA sequence: TGCGCCAGCAGCGCTAGCGGGAGTGATACGCAGTATTTT.

This clonotype appeared many times. CDR3 sequence: CSVDAGNYGYTF. In DNA, the CDR3 is TGCAGCGTTGACGCAGGCAACTATGGCTACACCTTC. The chain has TRBV29-1 and TRBJ1-2; D uncertain. CDR3 size: 12 residues. The ends were cut back, 3 bases at V and 2 bases at J, with 7 bases in the middle. The germline V gene has CDR1 SQVTM and CDR2 ANQGSEA.

This clonotype was picked up many times. The J gene is TRBJ2-7, the V gene TRBV29-1, with 10 bases matching TRBD1. Trimming removed 5 bases from V and 2 bases from J; junction bases left unmatched: 9. The CDR3 is 15 amino acids. Germline CDR1 reads SQVTM; CDR2 reads ANQGSEA. As DNA, the CDR3 is TGCAGCGTTTATTTGACCGGGACAGGGGCCTACGAGCAGTACTTC. This translates into CSVYLTGTGAYEQYF.

This clonotype was found a few times. The chain joins TRBV5-1 to TRBJ2-5; TRBD1 matches at 7 bases. The V segment lost 5 bases and the J segment 5 bases; nucleotides outside the gene matches: 12. The CDR3 is 15 amino acids. CDR1 and CDR2 (germline): SGHRS, YFSETQ. The CDR3 loop is CASSLYDRVWETQYF. The CDR3 nucleotides read TGCGCCAGCAGTTTATACGACAGGGTGTGGGAGACCCAGTACTTC.

J is TRBJ2-1 and V is TRBV12-3 or TRBV12-4, with a possible D match to TRBD1 (5 bases). The CDR3 consists of 15 residues. The germline V and J ends were trimmed by 5 bases and 6 bases, with 17 bases remaining between them. CDR3 protein: CASSRNTGRINEQFF. CDR3 DNA sequence: TGTGCCAGCAGTCGCAACACAGGCCGGATCAATGAGCAGTTCTTC.

This clonotype was counted at least ten times. The rearrangement uses TRBV27 and TRBJ2-6, with unresolved D. The V gene's germline CDR1 is MNHEY and CDR2 SMNVEV (reference sequence). The CDR3 is 16 amino acids. With 5 bases removed from V and 0 bases from J, the gap between germline ends came to 11 bases. The chain's CDR3 is CASSLLVSSGANVLTF. DNA for the CDR3: TGTGCCAGCAGTCTCTTAGTGAGCTCTGGGGCCAACGTCCTGACTTTC.

This clonotype was detected ten times or more. The J gene is TRBJ2-1, the V gene TRBV5-1; D may be TRBD2 (6 bases). Germline-derived CDR1 and CDR2 are SGHRS and YFSETQ. V lost 3 bases, J lost 6 bases, and 10 bases lay in between. This CDR3 is 13 amino acids long. The CDR3 coding sequence is TGCGCCAGCAGCTCCTCTAGCGCCAATGAGCAGTTCTTC. This sequence encodes CASSSSSANEQFF.

This clonotype has a count of ten or more. This chain connects TRBV12-3 or TRBV12-4 to TRBJ2-5; no definite D call. V lost 1 base and J 2 bases, leaving 5 bases between the germline ends. The CDR3 sequence is 13 residues long. The CDR3 loop reads CASSLGQQETQYF. As DNA, the CDR3 is TGTGCCAGCAGTTTAGGGCAGCAAGAGACCCAGTACTTC.

This clonotype was observed a few times. This chain joins TRBV29-1 and TRBJ1-2, with D maybe TRBD1 (6 bases). Germline CDR1 reads SQVTM; CDR2 reads ANQGSEA. Trimming took off 1 base at V and 7 bases at J, with 13 bases between the two ends. There are 13 residues in the CDR3. CDR3 region: CSVEGGALPGYTF. The CDR3 DNA sequence: TGCAGCGTTGAAGGGGGGGCGCTCCCTGGCTACACCTTC.

The sample holds many counts of this clonotype. The chain has TRBV5-1 and TRBJ1-1; D remains unclear. The germline gives CDR1 SGHRS, CDR2 YFSETQ. V was clipped by 2 bases and J by 0 bases, with 8 bases between them. The CDR3 is made up of 14 amino acids. CDR3 bases: TGCGCCAGCAGCTTCAACATCATGAACACTGAAGCTTTCTTT. It codes for CASSFNIMNTEAFF.

The sample holds a few counts of this clonotype. V usage is TRBV4-1 and J usage is TRBJ1-2, with 7 bases lining up with TRBD1. V trimming: 2 bases; J trimming: 7 bases; junction bases outside the gene matches: 7. The CDR3 contains 14 residues. Germline V gene lookup returns CDR1 MGHRA and CDR2 YSYEKL. CDR3 sequence: CASSQPQGSSGYTF. DNA for the CDR3: TGCGCCAGCAGCCAACCACAGGGGAGTAGTGGCTACACCTTC.

The V call is TRBV30, the J call TRBJ1-2, with TRBD1 as a possible D gene (6 bases). The CDR3 covers 14 residues. Germline V gene sequence: CDR1 GTSNPN, CDR2 SVGIG (reference sequence). The V end lost 5 bases, the J end lost 2 bases, and 15 bases lay between the germline ends. The CDR3 sequence: CAWSPGGPNYGYTF. The CDR3 nucleotides read TGTGCCTGGTCACCCGGGGGGCCCAACTATGGCTACACCTTC. Supplemented by reference TRBV30 and TRBJ1-2, the full variable domain reads SQTIHQWPATLVQPVGSPLSLECTVEGTSNPNLYWYRQAAGRGLQLLFYSVGIGQISSEVPQNLSASRPQDRQFILSSKKLLLSDSGFYLCAWSPGGPNYGYTFGSGTRLTVV.